This T cell receptor (beta chain) was profiled in a study of PD-1 blockade in classical Hodgkin lymphoma. Study-level information: Nivolumab dosed at 3 mg/kg went to patients intravenously every 2 weeks.

Assay: immunoSEQ multiplex PCR; the TCRdb copy retains only in-frame clones and omits some. This table holds around 26,000 clones, about 70% found once. Notes on this clone: The target antigen is unknown.

Study findings and constraints: According to reports, newly diagnosed patients had lower baseline TCR diversity than healthy donors, and relapsed/refractory patients had lower baseline TCR diversity still. In CD4+ cells, TCR diversity went up significantly by C4D1, but in CD8+ cells it did not.

V lost 5 bases, J lost 0 bases, and 14 bases lay in between. Germline lookup yields CDR1 SEHNR and CDR2 FQNEAQ (reference sequence). CDR3 length: 15 amino acids. All patients relapsed after autologous stem cell transplantation, and brentuximab vedotin exposure varied. The sample was peripheral blood mononuclear cells (PBMCs), taken at baseline. The receptor's source is a human donor with classical Hodgkin lymphoma. The chain is built from TRBV7-9 and TRBJ2-7; weak D call: TRBD1 (6 bases). CDR3 protein: CASSHREVSSYEQYF. The CDR3 nucleotides are TGTGCCAGCAGCCACAGGGAAGTAAGCTCCTACGAGCAGTACTTC.